The 16 T cell receptor beta chains below all came from one sample that was sequenced in a study of cytomegalovirus exposure and HLA in healthy donors (dated by TCRdb to between 2016 and 2019). Receptors were amplified or captured by the immunoSEQ multiplex PCR assay. For the multiplex PCR, a mixture combining 60 forward primers for TCR Vbeta segments and 13 reverse primers for TCR Jbeta segments was used. As stored in TCRdb, this immuneACCESS dataset retains in-frame rearrangements with V and J assigned. A fraction of the clones does not appear; measured against another copy, unresolved V genes explain less than half of the discrepancy, and the remainder lacks a known reason. For this sample, the table gives about 39,000 clones. The top ten hold approximately 2.9% of the sample. Input material: PBMCs. The origin of the receptors is a woman aged 25 to 39 in good health and CMV-seropositive.

V gene TRBV5-5 combines with J gene TRBJ2-7; 8 bases map to TRBD1. Trimming at V came to 0 bases and at J to 6 bases, leaving 5 bases not matched to a gene. CDR1 is SGHKS, CDR2 YYEKEE, per germline (reference sequence). This CDR3 has 14 residues. CDR3 DNA sequence: TGTGCCAGCAGCTTGGGCAGACAGGGGTTCGAGCAGTACTTC. The encoded protein is CASSLGRQGFEQYF.

This CDR3 is CASSLPGQGGHEQFF. In nucleotides, the CDR3 is TGTGCCAGCAGTTTACCGGGACAGGGGGGACATGAGCAGTTCTTC. This chain joins TRBV28 and TRBJ2-1; 11 bases align to TRBD1. Germline CDR1 reads MDHEN; CDR2 reads SYDVKM. V lost 2 bases and J lost 8; bases outside the gene matches: 5. The length of the CDR3 is 15 residues.

This chain joins TRBV10-3 and TRBJ2-3; D is perhaps TRBD2 (5 bases). The CDR3 has 18 residues. Trimming stripped 3 bases from V and 4 bases from J, with 23 bases between. Germline assignment: CDR1 ENHRY and CDR2 SYGVKD. CDR3 residues: CAISDPDVLRDSADTQYF. DNA for the CDR3: TGTGCCATCAGTGATCCTGACGTATTACGGGATAGCGCAGATACGCAGTATTTT.

This chain uses TRBV27 with TRBJ1-1; 8 bases align to TRBD1. Per the germline V gene, CDR1 is MNHEY and CDR2 is SMNVEV (reference sequence). Losses at the gene ends were 3 bases for V and 3 bases for J; bases not matched to a gene: 6. The CDR3 covers 15 residues. CDR3 sequence: CASSFQGAVDTEAFF. The CDR3 DNA reads TGTGCCAGCAGTTTCCAGGGGGCGGTGGACACTGAAGCTTTCTTT.

This chain links TRBV6-6 with TRBJ1-1; 9 bases are shared with TRBD1. Germline CDR1 and CDR2: MNHNY and SVGAGI (reference sequence). V dropped 4 bases and J dropped 4; count of bases not matched to a gene: 4. The CDR3 sequence is 14 residues long. CDR3: CASSSTTGGTEAFF. The CDR3, as DNA: TGTGCCAGCAGTTCCACGACAGGGGGCACTGAAGCTTTCTTT.

This chain connects TRBV10-2 to TRBJ1-6; D might be TRBD1 (5 bases). CDR3 length: 14 amino acids. Trimming removed 4 bases from V and 10 bases from J, with 14 bases in between. Germline lookup yields CDR1 WSHSY and CDR2 SAAADI. CDR3 in DNA: TGCGCCAGCAGTGTGGACAAGGGTGGATCACCCCTCCACTTT. It is translated as CASSVDKGGSPLHF.

This chain's CDR3 is CAIRGTADQPQHF. CDR3 bases: TGTGCCATCAGGGGGACAGCAGATCAGCCCCAGCATTTT. The chain carries TRBV10-3 and TRBJ1-5; 7 bases are shared with TRBD1. Germline loops: CDR1 ENHRY, CDR2 SYGVKD. V was pared by 6 bases and J by 5 bases, with 4 bases of the junction left unmatched. The CDR3 consists of 13 residues.

This chain uses TRBV5-1 with TRBJ1-2, with a weak D call TRBD1 (6 bases). V dropped 0 bases and J dropped 7 bases, with 13 bases sitting between them. CDR3 length: 14 residues. Per the germline V gene, CDR1 is SGHRS and CDR2 is YFSETQ. CDR3 in DNA: TGCGCCAGCAGCTTGGACAGGGACTATGGTGGCTACACCTTC. Amino acids: CASSLDRDYGGYTF.

The J gene is TRBJ1-3, the V gene TRBV6-1; 7 positions match TRBD1. Per the germline V gene, CDR1 is MNHNS and CDR2 is SASEGT. Germline trimming cut 3 bases from V and 3 bases from J; bases unmatched to any gene: 5. The CDR3 is made up of 15 amino acids. The CDR3 sequence is CASSEGTVIGNTIYF. For the CDR3, the DNA is TGTGCCAGCAGTGAGGGGACAGTGATTGGAAACACCATATATTTT.

The rearrangement links TRBV19 to TRBJ2-5; 14 bases match TRBD2. V gave up 8 bases and J gave up 5 bases; unmatched junction bases: 16. The CDR3 spans 18 residues. Germline V gene sequence: CDR1 LNHDA, CDR2 SQIVND (reference sequence). This CDR3 reads CASRRWGLAGDQLETQYF. The DNA for the CDR3 is TGTGCCAGTCGGCGGTGGGGACTAGCGGGGGATCAACTGGAGACCCAGTACTTC. Full variable domain (rest looked up from reference TRBV19 and TRBJ2-5): DGGITQSPKYLFRKEGQNVTLSCEQNLNHDAMYWYRQDPGQGLRLIYYSQIVNDFQKGDIAEGYSVSREKKESFPLTVTSAQKNPTAFYLCASRRWGLAGDQLETQYFGPGTRLLVL.

This chain links TRBV11-2 with TRBJ1-4, with D possibly TRBD1 on 6 matching bases. Looked up from germline, CDR1 is SGHAT and CDR2 is FQNNGV. This CDR3 comprises 16 residues. Trimming removed 0 bases from V and 3 bases from J, with 11 bases in between. CDR3 nucleotides: TGTGCCAGCAGCTTAGACCTAAACAGGGCTAATGAAAAACTGTTTTTT. Translation: CASSLDLNRANEKLFF.

V and J are TRBV2 and TRBJ1-1; D unclear. The V gene lost 4 bases and the J gene lost 1 base, with 22 bases spanning the gap. From germline, CDR1 is SNHLY and CDR2 FYNNEI. The CDR3 runs 18 residues. This CDR3 reads CASSGTVWTRVKNTEAFF. The DNA of the CDR3 is TGTGCCAGCAGTGGGACTGTGTGGACCCGGGTTAAGAACACTGAAGCTTTCTTT.

The V gene is TRBV28, the J gene TRBJ1-6; unclear D gene. Trimming shortened V by 6 bases and J by 4 bases, and 4 bases separated the two germline ends. This CDR3 comprises 12 residues. From germline, CDR1 is MDHEN and CDR2 SYDVKM. Here the CDR3 DNA reads TGTGCCAGCAGACTTTATAATTCACCCCTCCACTTT. Translating gives CASRLYNSPLHF.

Turning to this clone: One end of the junction varies from germline; a read error may be responsible. V and J are TRBV18 and TRBJ2-7, with TRBD1 as a possible D gene (6 bases). The germline CDR1 and CDR2 sequences are KGHSH and LQKENI. This CDR3 has 13 residues. The CDR3 here is CASSPGTSSEQYF. The CDR3 DNA reads as TGTGCCAGCTCCCCGGGGACATCCTCCGAGCAGTACTTC.

The rearrangement joins TRBV5-4 to TRBJ1-2, with D possibly TRBD1 on 6 matching bases. Between the trimmed V and J ends, which lost 4 bases and 6 bases, there was a span of 16 bases. Germline V gene lookup returns CDR1 SGHNT and CDR2 YYREEE (reference sequence). The CDR3 consists of 14 residues. The CDR3 spells CASSLQGLGDGYTF. The CDR3 DNA is TGTGCCAGCAGCCTACAGGGATTAGGGGATGGCTACACCTTC. The full variable domain, its missing parts supplied by reference TRBV5-4 and TRBJ1-2, is ETGVTQSPTHLIKTRGQQVTLRCSSQSGHNTVSWYQQALGQGPQFIFQYYREEENGRGNFPPRFSGLQFPNYSSELNVNALELDDSALYLCASSLQGLGDGYTFGSGTRLTVV.

The chain joins TRBV2 to TRBJ1-4; TRBD1 aligns across 12 bases. CDR3 size: 16 residues. Losses at the gene ends were 3 bases for V and 3 bases for J; bases not matched to a gene: 2. The germline gives CDR1 SNHLY, CDR2 FYNNEI. The CDR3: CASSDGTGGPNEKLFF. Here the CDR3 DNA reads TGTGCCAGCAGTGACGGGACAGGGGGCCCTAATGAAAAACTGTTTTTT.